This TCR beta chain stems from a study of cytomegalovirus exposure and HLA in healthy donors. The primer mix had 60 Vbeta and 13 Jbeta primers. Produced via immunoSEQ multiplex PCR; TCRdb's table is partial and in-frame only. The repertoire holds some 130,000 clones, with approximately 10% as singletons. This clone was counted between two and nine times. The germline CDR1 and CDR2 sequences are SGHNT and YENEEA. This CDR3 is built from 13 residues. V was shortened by 2 bases and J by 0 bases, with 4 bases between the two germline ends. Healthy bone marrow donors supplied every sample. The sample taken for sequencing was PBMCs. V gene TRBV11-3 combines with J gene TRBJ2-5, with D unclear. This clonotype was sampled from a woman between 35 and 50 years old in good health and CMV-seropositive. The DNA of the CDR3 is TGTGCCAGCAGCTTACAATACCAAGAGACCCAGTACTTC. Its translation is CASSLQYQETQYF.